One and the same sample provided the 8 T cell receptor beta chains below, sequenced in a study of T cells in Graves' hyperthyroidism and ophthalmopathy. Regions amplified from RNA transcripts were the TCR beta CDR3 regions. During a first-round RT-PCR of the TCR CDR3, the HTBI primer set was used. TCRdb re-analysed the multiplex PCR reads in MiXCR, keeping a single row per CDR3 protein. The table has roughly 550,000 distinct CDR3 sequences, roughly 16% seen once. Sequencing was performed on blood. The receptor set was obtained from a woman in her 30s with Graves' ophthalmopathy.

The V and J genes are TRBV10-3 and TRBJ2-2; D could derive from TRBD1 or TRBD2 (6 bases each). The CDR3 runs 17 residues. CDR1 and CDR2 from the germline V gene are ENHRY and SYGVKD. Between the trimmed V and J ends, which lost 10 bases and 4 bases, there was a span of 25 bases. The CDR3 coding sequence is TGTGCCAGCAGGCCCTTTATGGGGGGCACGGGCACCGGGGAGCTGTTTTTT. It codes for CASRPFMGGTGTGELFF.

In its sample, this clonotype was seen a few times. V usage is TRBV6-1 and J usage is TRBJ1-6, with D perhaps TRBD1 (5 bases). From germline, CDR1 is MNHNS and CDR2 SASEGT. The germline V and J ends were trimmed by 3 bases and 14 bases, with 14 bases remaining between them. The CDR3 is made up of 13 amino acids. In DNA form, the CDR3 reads TGTGCCAGCAGTGAGCGGGACCTTCAATCCCTCCACTTT. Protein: CASSERDLQSLHF.

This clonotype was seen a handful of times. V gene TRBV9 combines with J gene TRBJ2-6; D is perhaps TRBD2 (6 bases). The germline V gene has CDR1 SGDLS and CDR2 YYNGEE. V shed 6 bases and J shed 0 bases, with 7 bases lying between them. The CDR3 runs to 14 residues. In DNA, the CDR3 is TGTGCCAGCACGGGGGACTCTGGGGCCAACGTCCTGACTTTC. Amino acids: CASTGDSGANVLTF.

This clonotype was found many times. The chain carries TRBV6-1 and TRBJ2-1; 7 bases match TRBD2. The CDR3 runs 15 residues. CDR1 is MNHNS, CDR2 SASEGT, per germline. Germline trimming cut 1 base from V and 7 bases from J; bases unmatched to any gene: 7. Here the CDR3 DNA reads TGTGCCAGCAGTGAAGTCGGTGGGAGGGGTAATGAGCAGTTCTTC. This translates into CASSEVGGRGNEQFF.

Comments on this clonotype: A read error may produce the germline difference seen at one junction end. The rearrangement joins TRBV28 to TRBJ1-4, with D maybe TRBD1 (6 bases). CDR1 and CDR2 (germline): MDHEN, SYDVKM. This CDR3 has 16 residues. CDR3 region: CASSSTHRATNEELFF. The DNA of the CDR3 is TGTGCCAGCAGTTCCACCCACAGGGCGACTAATGAAGAACTGTTTTTT.

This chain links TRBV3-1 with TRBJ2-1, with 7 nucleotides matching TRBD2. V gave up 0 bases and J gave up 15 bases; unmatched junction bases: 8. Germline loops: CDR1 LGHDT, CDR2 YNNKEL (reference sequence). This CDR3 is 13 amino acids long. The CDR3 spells CASSQDLTSRLFF. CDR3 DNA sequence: TGTGCCAGCAGCCAAGATTTGACTAGCCGGTTGTTCTTC.

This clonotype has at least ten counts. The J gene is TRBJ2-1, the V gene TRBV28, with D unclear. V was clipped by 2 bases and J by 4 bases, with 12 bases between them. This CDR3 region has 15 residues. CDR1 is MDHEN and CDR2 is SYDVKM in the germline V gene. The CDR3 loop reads CASSLSDGVYNEQFF. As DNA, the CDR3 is TGTGCCAGCAGTTTAAGTGATGGTGTATACAATGAGCAGTTCTTC.

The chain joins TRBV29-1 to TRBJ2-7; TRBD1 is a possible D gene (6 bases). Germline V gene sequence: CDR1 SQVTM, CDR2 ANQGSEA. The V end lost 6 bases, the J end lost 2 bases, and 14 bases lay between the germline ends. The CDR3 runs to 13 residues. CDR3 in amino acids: CSVAGESTYEQYF. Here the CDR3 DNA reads TGCAGCGTGGCAGGGGAATCAACCTACGAGCAGTACTTC.